The 3 T cell receptor beta chains in this list originate from one sample, sequenced in a study of control samples from healthy donors and cancer patients. Repertoires were generated with immunoSEQ multiplex PCR, while TCRdb's copy carries only in-frame clones and drops some. The table includes approximately 140,000 clones, 80% to 95% detected once. The sample taken for sequencing was blood. These receptors came from a man aged 18-30 years in good health.

This chain uses TRBV29-1 with TRBJ2-2; D gene uncertain. CDR1 and CDR2 from the germline V gene are SQVTM and ANQGSEA. Deletions cut 4 bases from V and 1 base from J, with 10 bases between. The CDR3 has 14 residues. The CDR3, as DNA: TGCAGCGTTGTCGGGCTAGGGAACACCGGGGAGCTGTTTTTT. Encoded protein: CSVVGLGNTGELFF.

This chain joins TRBV6-6 and TRBJ2-7, with D unclear. The V gene's germline CDR1 is MNHNY and CDR2 SVGAGI (reference sequence). The CDR3 length is 12 residues. Trimming cost V 5 bases and J 2 bases, with 7 bases left between them. CDR3: CASSTGPYEQYF. The CDR3 nucleotides read TGTGCCAGCAGTACTGGTCCCTACGAGCAGTACTTC.

This clone appeared a single time. This rearrangement joins TRBV7-2 to TRBJ2-1; D gene uncertain. Germline CDR1 SGHTA, CDR2 FQGNSA. V gave up 2 bases and J gave up 0 bases, with 8 bases separating them. The CDR3 consists of 15 residues. CDR3 loop: CASSLSPSSYNEQFF. The CDR3 coding sequence is TGTGCCAGCAGCTTATCCCCAAGCTCCTACAATGAGCAGTTCTTC.